The next 2 T cell receptor beta chains were all read from a single sample in a study of regulatory T cells in long-lasting Graves disease. This sample's time point: persistent/refractory GD, antithyroid drugs over 5 years with positive TRAb. From RNA extracted from PBMCs, the TCR library was made. Arm-PCR with iRepertoire HTBI primers amplified the CDR3 regions for these TCR beta libraries. Via MiXCR, TCRdb re-called the multiplex PCR reads, giving one row per CDR3 protein. The sample contains a few hundred thousand distinct CDR3 sequences, roughly a fifth of which appear only once. The specimen comprised peripheral blood mononuclear cells (PBMCs), sampled when the disease was refractory, from a patient treated with antithyroid drugs. All receptors derive from a female donor with Graves disease.

The chain employs TRBV19 and TRBJ2-2; 8 bases match TRBD2. V trimming: 6 bases; J trimming: 4 bases; junction bases outside the gene matches: 13. The CDR3 length is 17 residues. The germline V gene has CDR1 LNHDA and CDR2 SQIVND (reference sequence). The CDR3 loop reads CASRNSRGLAITGELFF. The DNA for the CDR3 is TGTGCCAGTAGAAATAGTAGAGGACTAGCAATCACCGGGGAGCTGTTTTTT.

In its sample, this clonotype was seen a few times. J is TRBJ2-7 and V is TRBV20-1, with D unresolved. Germline CDR1 is DFQATT and CDR2 is SNEGSKA (reference sequence). The CDR3 contains 12 residues. The V end was cut by 1 base, the J end by 5 bases, with 9 bases between. The CDR3 DNA sequence: TGCAGTGCTAGAGGGCCTACTCACGAGCAGTACTTC. Its protein product is CSARGPTHEQYF.